The source of this T cell receptor (beta chain) is a study of T-cell reconstitution after alpha-beta-depleted transplantation in children. Study-wide results and caveats: Some patients showed high day-60 TCRbeta diversity, which derived from surviving recipient T cells and thymic progenitors. It was newly produced T cells that mostly accounted for T-cell counts and diversity one year after transplant. Expanded graft clones numbering several hundred reportedly gave rise to alpha-beta T cells about two months after transplant.

On this clonotype: Its antigen is as yet unknown.

Using unique molecular identifiers, the investigators prepared the TCRbeta library. TCRdb ran MiXCR on the PCR reads and lists one entry per CDR3 protein. The sample has hundreds of thousands of distinct CDR3 sequences, under 30% seen once; the top ten hold 4% to 5.5%. Trimming took off 3 bases at V and 0 bases at J, with 14 bases between the two ends. The V gene's germline CDR1 is KGHDR and CDR2 SFDVKD. CDR3 length: 17 residues. Source: PBMCs, mostly from graft donor cells, taken 360 days after TCRalphabeta/CD19-depleted stem cell transplant. The receptor comes from a female patient aged 2 to 10 who had a stem cell transplant for congenital amegakaryocytic thrombocytopenia, so the T cells may come from the graft donor. The chain recombines TRBV24-1 with TRBJ2-1, with D unresolved. The CDR3 DNA reads as TGTGCCACCAGTGATCACCATGCCGAAAGCTCCTACAATGAGCAGTTCTTC. It translates to CATSDHHAESSYNEQFF.